Sequencing of this TCR beta chain was carried out in a study of cytomegalovirus exposure and HLA in healthy donors. With 60 Vbeta and 13 Jbeta primers, the PCR was carried out. Assay: immunoSEQ multiplex PCR; the TCRdb copy retains only in-frame clones and omits some. This table holds 50,000 or so clones, 60% to 75% found once. Germline V gene data show CDR1 as SNHLY and CDR2 as FYNNEI. V lost 4 bases, J lost 3 bases, and 4 bases lay in between. The CDR3 spans 11 residues. Sequenced: PBMCs. The sequence came from a woman aged 50 to 65 in good health and CMV-seronegative. V usage is TRBV2 and J usage is TRBJ2-7; no clear D. For the CDR3, the DNA is TGTGCCAGCAGTGCCAGCTACGAGCAGTACTTC. As protein: CASSASYEQYF.